This entry features one TCR beta chain sequence. Its target is unknown. The germline CDR1 and CDR2 sequences are SNHLY and FYNNEI. CDR3 length: 12 amino acids. Trimming took off 11 bases at V and 7 bases at J, with 18 bases between the two ends. Random-hexamer reverse transcription was applied to about 0.45 to 1 ug RNA. A multiplex approach, immunoSEQ multiplex PCR, amplified TCR beta CDR3 across 54 Vbeta and 13 Jbeta. TCRdb itself ran the immunoSEQ multiplex PCR reads through MiXCR, one entry per CDR3 protein. The sample contains a few hundred thousand distinct CDR3 sequences, approximately 95% of which appear only once. Negative isolation was used for CD8+ and CD4+ T cells and FACS enrichment for TEMRA cells. The sample comes from a study of CD8 T cells in Susac syndrome. Findings of the study overall: Acknowledgment was made by the study that its TCR sequencing and HLA analysis involved a relatively small number of individuals.

Sequenced: CD4+ T cells from PBMCs. V usage is TRBV2 and J usage is TRBJ2-7; either TRBD1 or TRBD2 may fit D (6 bases each). The TCR was taken from a human donor with multiple sclerosis. The CDR3 DNA is TGTGCCGGAGGGGGATCCCCCCGGGAGCAGTACGTC. Amino acids: CAGGGSPREQYV.